This entry lists 18 T cell receptor beta chains sequenced from one sample in a study of brain T cells in children with intractable seizures. Repertoires were generated with immunoSEQ multiplex PCR, while TCRdb's copy carries only in-frame clones and drops some. The data contain roughly 69,000 clones, approximately 95% of them seen just once; the ten biggest clones take up 0.35% to 0.4%. Sample: peripheral blood, taken at surgery. These TCRs come from a boy under two years old with focal cortical dysplasia and intractable seizures.

The J gene is TRBJ2-7, the V gene TRBV19, with D possibly matching TRBD1 (5 bases). CDR1 is LNHDA and CDR2 is SQIVND in the germline V gene (reference sequence). The germline V and J ends were trimmed by 5 bases and 2 bases, with 13 bases remaining between them. The CDR3 is made up of 14 amino acids. The CDR3, as DNA: TGTGCCAGTAGTCGACAGAGCATCCCCTACGAGCAGTACTTC. This encodes CASSRQSIPYEQYF.

The chain uses TRBV28 and TRBJ1-2, with a weak D call TRBD1 (5 bases). The germline gives CDR1 MDHEN, CDR2 SYDVKM. This CDR3 is built from 14 residues. Trimming stripped 7 bases from V and 5 bases from J, with 17 bases between. The CDR3 nucleotides are TGTGCCAGCAAGGGCCGGGGCCCCGGATATGGCTACACCTTC. Its translation is CASKGRGPGYGYTF.

The rearrangement joins TRBV6-6 to TRBJ2-3, with D unclear. The germline V and J ends were trimmed by 4 bases and 2 bases, with 10 bases remaining between them. This CDR3 is built from 14 residues. The germline V gene has CDR1 MNHNY and CDR2 SVGAGI (reference sequence). CDR3 in DNA: TGTGCCAGCAGTTTTGGCGGCCCCACAGATACGCAGTATTTT. It translates to CASSFGGPTDTQYF.

The CDR3 region has the DNA TGCGCCAGCAGCTCGGGACACCCTTCGGGCACTGAAGCTTTCTTT. Translation: CASSSGHPSGTEAFF. The chain carries TRBV5-1 and TRBJ1-1; possibly TRBD1 for D (6 bases). V lost 3 bases, J lost 4 bases, and 16 bases lay in between. CDR1 is SGHRS and CDR2 is YFSETQ in the germline V gene. The length of the CDR3 is 15 residues.

Comment on this clone: Other nucleotide sequences in the sample specify the same CDR3. The chain couples TRBV5-1 to TRBJ1-1; D ambiguous. The CDR3 spans 13 residues. CDR1 and CDR2 from the germline V gene are SGHRS and YFSETQ. V shed 0 bases and J shed 0 bases, with 3 bases lying between them. CDR3 coding DNA: TGCGCCAGCAGCTTGGCACTGAACACTGAAGCTTTCTTT. Residues: CASSLALNTEAFF.

This rearrangement joins TRBV2 to TRBJ2-7; no definite D call. The germline gives CDR1 SNHLY, CDR2 FYNNEI. The CDR3 runs to 13 residues. The V end lost 2 bases, the J end lost 0 bases, and 5 bases lay between the germline ends. The CDR3 DNA reads as TGTGCCAGCAGTGAATGGGACTCCTACGAGCAGTACTTC. It specifies CASSEWDSYEQYF. Full variable domain (outside the CDR3, taken from reference TRBV2 and TRBJ2-7): EPEVTQTPSHQVTQMGQEVILRCVPISNHLYFYWYRQILGQKVEFLVSFYNNEISEKSEIFDDQFSVERPDGSNFTLKIRSTKLEDSAMYFCASSEWDSYEQYFGPGTRLTVT.

The chain is built from TRBV6-2 or TRBV6-3 and TRBJ1-5; D might be TRBD1 (5 bases). This CDR3 has 16 amino acids. V was trimmed by 5 bases and J by 6 bases, leaving 20 bases between them. Germline V gene data show CDR1 as MNHEY and CDR2 as SVGEGT. The DNA for the CDR3 is TGTGCCAGCAGTCAAGGGTTTTATAGCGGGGGTCAGCCCCAGCATTTT. This translates into CASSQGFYSGGQPQHF.

This chain joins TRBV7-8 and TRBJ1-1; 7 nucleotides match TRBD1. Unmatched junction bases numbered 5, after V lost 5 bases and J lost 2 bases. CDR3 size: 14 residues. Germline CDR1 is SGHVS and CDR2 is FQNEAQ. This chain's CDR3 is CASSPDRANTEAFF. In DNA form, the CDR3 reads TGTGCCAGCAGCCCAGACAGGGCTAACACTGAAGCTTTCTTT. Variable domain in full (rest from reference TRBV7-8 and TRBJ1-1): GAGVSQSPRYKVAKRGQDVALRCDPISGHVSLFWYQQALGQGPEFLTYFQNEAQLDKSGLPSDRFFAERPEGSVSTLKIQRTQQEDSAVYLCASSPDRANTEAFFGQGTRLTVV.

CDR3 amino acids: CASSLGTGDGYTF. DNA for the CDR3: TGTGCCAGCAGTTTAGGGACAGGGGATGGCTACACCTTC. V gene TRBV12-3 or TRBV12-4 combines with J gene TRBJ1-2; TRBD1 matches 9 bases. The CDR3 runs 13 residues. V dropped 1 base and J dropped 6; count of bases not matched to a gene: 0.

The rearrangement links TRBV6-2 or TRBV6-3 to TRBJ2-1; 9 bases fit TRBD2. The ends lost 6 bases at V and 10 bases at J; junction bases unmatched: 13. Germline CDR1 is MNHEY and CDR2 is SVGEGT. CDR3 length: 15 residues. CDR3 residues: CASSLRLAGWEEQFF. The CDR3 coding sequence is TGTGCCAGCAGCCTGCGTCTAGCGGGATGGGAGGAGCAGTTCTTC.

The genes are TRBV5-5 and TRBJ2-3; 7 nucleotides align to TRBD2. V lost 1 base, J lost 0 bases, and 8 bases stayed unmatched. CDR3 length: 17 residues. Germline V gene sequence: CDR1 SGHKS, CDR2 YYEKEE (reference sequence). The CDR3 protein is CASSLSLLAVSTDTQYF. CDR3 nucleotide sequence: TGTGCCAGCAGCTTGAGTCTTCTAGCGGTTAGCACAGATACGCAGTATTTT.

V gene TRBV18 combines with J gene TRBJ1-3; D is undetermined. The CDR3 is 18 amino acids. Trimming cost V 1 base and J 1 base, with 17 bases left between them. CDR1 and CDR2 from the germline V gene are KGHSH and LQKENI. The chain's CDR3 is CASSPRYAGTASGNTIYF. The CDR3, as DNA: TGTGCCAGCTCACCACGTTATGCGGGAACGGCGTCTGGAAACACCATATATTTT.

This rearrangement joins TRBV10-3 to TRBJ2-1; D perhaps matches TRBD2 (5 bases). Germline assignment: CDR1 ENHRY and CDR2 SYGVKD. The CDR3 contains 14 residues. V was cut by 7 bases and J by 0 bases, with 10 bases left in between. The CDR3 spells CAITSGSSYNEQFF. The DNA for the CDR3 is TGTGCCATCACCTCGGGAAGCTCCTACAATGAGCAGTTCTTC.

The sample holds one count of this clone. The V gene is TRBV21-1, the J gene TRBJ2-7. TRBV21-1 is described as a pseudogene. The CDR3 has 17 amino acids. DNA for the CDR3: TGTGCCAGCAGCAAAGGGGGTAGGCGGTCCATCTATTACGAGCAGTACTTC. Its protein is CASSKGGRRSIYYEQYF.

The J gene is TRBJ1-5, the V gene TRBV6-5, with 9 positions matching TRBD1. The ends lost 5 bases at V and 3 bases at J; junction bases unmatched: 5. The germline gives CDR1 MNHEY, CDR2 SVGAGI. This CDR3 spans 15 amino acids. CDR3 bases: TGTGCCAGCAGTCCCCGGGACAGGGTCAATCAGCCCCAGCATTTT. Its protein is CASSPRDRVNQPQHF.

The chain recombines TRBV28 with TRBJ1-5; 10 bases align to TRBD1. Trimming removed 6 bases from V and 2 bases from J; junction bases left unmatched: 4. The CDR3 runs to 15 residues. Germline V gene data show CDR1 as MDHEN and CDR2 as SYDVKM. For the CDR3, the DNA is TGTGCCAGCAGCACCGGGACAGGGGGCAATCAGCCCCAGCATTTT. Its protein is CASSTGTGGNQPQHF.

This clone occurred once. V usage is TRBV5-6 and J usage is TRBJ1-2; maybe TRBD1 (6 bases). The CDR3 extends over 14 amino acids. Trimming shortened V by 2 bases and J by 4 bases, and 12 bases separated the two germline ends. CDR1 SGHDT and CDR2 YYEEEE come from the germline V gene. As DNA, the CDR3 is TGTGCCAGCAGCTTTTCAGGGGATAGCTATGGCTACACCTTC. Protein product: CASSFSGDSYGYTF. The full variable domain, its missing parts supplied by reference TRBV5-6 and TRBJ1-2, is DAGVTQSPTHLIKTRGQQVTLRCSPKSGHDTVSWYQQALGQGPQFIFQYYEEEERQRGNFPDRFSGHQFPNYSSELNVNALLLGDSALYLCASSFSGDSYGYTFGSGTRLTVV.

The rearrangement links TRBV21-1 to TRBJ2-7. TRBV21-1 is tagged as a pseudogene. The CDR3 has 13 amino acids. The CDR3 loop is CASNPGPIYEQYF. DNA for the CDR3: TGTGCCAGCAACCCGGGACCGATCTACGAGCAGTACTTC.